A selection of T cell receptor beta chains follows, all from one sample in a study of cytomegalovirus exposure and HLA in healthy donors. Data came from immunoSEQ multiplex PCR; TCRdb stores just in-frame clones and leaves some out. The top ten hold approximately 22% of the sample, which has 75,000 or so clones, 60% to 80% seen once. The material sequenced was PBMCs. Receptor source: a woman aged 25 to 39 in good health and CMV-seropositive. Each CDR3 is given with its conserved first and last residue. Each record gives: J gene, V gene, D gene, clone size, CDR3 protein, CDR3 DNA. The D gene is left open where the match is weak. Part of the rows lack a size; the others show once, few, many or a class for expanded clones.

j_call: TRBJ1-1; v_call: TRBV30; d_call: .; clone_size: .; cdr3_aa: CAWSVRGNTEAFF; cdr3_nt: TGTGCCTGGAGTGTAAGGGGGAACACTGAAGCTTTCTTT
j_call: TRBJ2-2; v_call: TRBV6-4; d_call: .; clone_size: few; cdr3_aa: CASSDFGYTGELFF; cdr3_nt: TGTGCCAGCAGTGACTTCGGGTACACCGGGGAGCTGTTTTTT
j_call: TRBJ2-7; v_call: TRBV29-1; d_call: .; clone_size: .; cdr3_aa: CSVELQGYEQYF; cdr3_nt: TGCAGCGTTGAACTCCAGGGCTACGAGCAGTACTTC
j_call: TRBJ2-7; v_call: TRBV5-1; d_call: TRBD2; clone_size: .; cdr3_aa: CASRLTSGAGEQYF; cdr3_nt: TGCGCCAGCAGGTTGACTAGCGGGGCTGGAGAGCAGTACTTC
j_call: TRBJ2-7; v_call: TRBV20-1; d_call: TRBD1; clone_size: .; cdr3_aa: CSARQGIEQYF; cdr3_nt: TGCAGTGCGAGACAGGGGATCGAGCAGTACTTC
j_call: TRBJ1-2; v_call: TRBV5-4; d_call: TRBD1; clone_size: once; cdr3_aa: CASSLDRDSRGGYTF; cdr3_nt: TGTGCCAGCAGCTTAGACAGGGATTCTAGGGGGGGCTACACCTTC
j_call: TRBJ1-3; v_call: TRBV30; d_call: TRBD1; clone_size: .; cdr3_aa: CAWSADRGHTIYF; cdr3_nt: TGTGCCTGGAGTGCGGACAGGGGACACACCATATATTTT
j_call: TRBJ2-3; v_call: TRBV11-2; d_call: .; clone_size: .; cdr3_aa: CASSSPLEGETDTQYF; cdr3_nt: TGTGCCAGCAGCTCTCCGTTGGAGGGAGAGACAGATACGCAGTATTTT
j_call: TRBJ2-1; v_call: TRBV20-1; d_call: .; clone_size: .; cdr3_aa: CSAPAYNEQFF; cdr3_nt: TGCAGTGCCCCCGCCTACAATGAGCAGTTCTTC
j_call: TRBJ1-2; v_call: TRBV5-1; d_call: .; clone_size: .; cdr3_aa: CASSQNNYGYTF; cdr3_nt: TGCGCCAGCAGCCAGAACAACTATGGCTACACCTTC
j_call: TRBJ2-7; v_call: TRBV6-5; d_call: .; clone_size: .; cdr3_aa: CASSYRGGYEQYF; cdr3_nt: TGTGCCAGCAGCTACAGGGGGGGGTACGAGCAGTACTTC
j_call: TRBJ1-1; v_call: TRBV18; d_call: .; clone_size: .; cdr3_aa: CASSPNSHANTEAFF; cdr3_nt: TGTGCCAGCTCACCTAATTCACATGCGAACACTGAAGCTTTCTTT
j_call: TRBJ1-2; v_call: TRBV9; d_call: TRBD1; clone_size: .; cdr3_aa: CASSVQGQGNGYTF; cdr3_nt: TGTGCCAGCAGCGTGCAGGGACAGGGGAATGGCTACACCTTC
j_call: TRBJ1-4; v_call: TRBV11-2; d_call: .; clone_size: few; cdr3_aa: CASSLDRGEKLFF; cdr3_nt: TGTGCCAGCAGCTTAGACAGGGGTGAAAAACTGTTTTTT
j_call: TRBJ1-2; v_call: TRBV6-5; d_call: .; clone_size: once; cdr3_aa: CASGPLESNYGYTF; cdr3_nt: TGTGCCAGTGGTCCGCTAGAATCTAACTATGGCTACACCTTC
j_call: TRBJ2-7; v_call: TRBV25-1; d_call: .; clone_size: .; cdr3_aa: CASSAPGHLFEQYF; cdr3_nt: TGTGCCAGCAGTGCCCCGGGACACCTGTTTGAGCAGTACTTC
j_call: TRBJ1-5; v_call: TRBV30; d_call: TRBD1; clone_size: .; cdr3_aa: CAWSTRGQLGGPQHF; cdr3_nt: TGTGCCTGGAGTACGCGGGGACAGTTGGGGGGGCCCCAGCATTTT
j_call: TRBJ1-1; v_call: TRBV9; d_call: .; clone_size: .; cdr3_aa: CASSEASNTEAFF; cdr3_nt: TGTGCCAGCAGCGAAGCCTCGAACACTGAAGCTTTCTTT
j_call: TRBJ2-7; v_call: TRBV7-8; d_call: .; clone_size: .; cdr3_aa: CASSLTGTLTYEQYF; cdr3_nt: TGTGCCAGCAGCCTAACCGGGACTCTAACCTACGAGCAGTACTTC
j_call: TRBJ2-4; v_call: TRBV28; d_call: .; clone_size: .; cdr3_aa: CASSLRIAKNIQYF; cdr3_nt: TGTGCCAGCAGTTTGCGGATAGCCAAAAACATTCAGTACTTC
j_call: TRBJ2-1; v_call: TRBV7-9; d_call: TRBD2; clone_size: few; cdr3_aa: CASSFVPGLASYNEQFF; cdr3_nt: TGTGCCAGCAGCTTCGTACCGGGACTAGCGTCCTACAATGAGCAGTTCTTC
j_call: TRBJ2-5; v_call: TRBV28; d_call: TRBD1; clone_size: once; cdr3_aa: CASSLSIGTGLKETQYF; cdr3_nt: TGTGCCAGCAGTTTATCCATTGGGACAGGACTAAAAGAGACCCAGTACTTC
j_call: TRBJ2-7; v_call: TRBV5-1; d_call: .; clone_size: .; cdr3_aa: CASSLGRDYEQYF; cdr3_nt: TGCGCCAGCAGCTTGGGCAGGGACTACGAGCAGTACTTC
j_call: TRBJ2-3; v_call: TRBV7-2; d_call: .; clone_size: .; cdr3_aa: CASSLTQGDTQYF; cdr3_nt: TGTGCCAGCAGCCTAACTCAGGGGGATACGCAGTATTTT
j_call: TRBJ2-7; v_call: TRBV30; d_call: TRBD2; clone_size: .; cdr3_aa: CAYTRDYTDEQYF; cdr3_nt: TGTGCCTATACTAGGGACTACACGGACGAGCAGTACTTC
j_call: TRBJ2-7; v_call: TRBV7-2; d_call: TRBD2; clone_size: .; cdr3_aa: CASSLWGRTSGRGSYEQYF; cdr3_nt: TGTGCCAGCAGCTTATGGGGTAGGACTAGCGGGAGGGGTTCCTACGAGCAGTACTTC
j_call: TRBJ1-4; v_call: TRBV2; d_call: .; clone_size: .; cdr3_aa: CASSGQGLAVGEKLFF; cdr3_nt: TGTGCCAGCAGTGGGCAGGGGCTAGCTGTAGGGGAAAAACTGTTTTTT
j_call: TRBJ2-1; v_call: TRBV9; d_call: .; clone_size: medium-sized; cdr3_aa: CASSVERASRNEQFF; cdr3_nt: TGTGCCAGCAGCGTAGAGAGGGCTAGTCGAAATGAGCAGTTCTTC
j_call: TRBJ1-2; v_call: TRBV10-2; d_call: .; clone_size: once; cdr3_aa: CASSAQGTYGYTF; cdr3_nt: TGCGCCAGCAGTGCCCAGGGTACCTATGGCTACACCTTC
j_call: TRBJ2-7; v_call: TRBV4-1; d_call: .; clone_size: few; cdr3_aa: CASSQDWDKAFYEQYF; cdr3_nt: TGCGCCAGCAGCCAAGATTGGGACAAAGCATTCTACGAGCAGTACTTC
j_call: TRBJ2-7; v_call: TRBV2; d_call: .; clone_size: few; cdr3_aa: CASSGLDYEQYF; cdr3_nt: TGTGCCAGCAGTGGCTTAGACTACGAGCAGTACTTC
j_call: TRBJ2-7; v_call: TRBV5-1; d_call: TRBD1; clone_size: .; cdr3_aa: CASSLGTGAHEQYF; cdr3_nt: TGCGCCAGCAGTCTAGGGACAGGGGCCCACGAGCAGTACTTC
j_call: TRBJ2-3; v_call: TRBV4-3; d_call: .; clone_size: .; cdr3_aa: CASSQEAPGGDTQYF; cdr3_nt: TGCGCCAGCAGCCAAGAGGCTCCTGGGGGGGATACGCAGTATTTT
j_call: TRBJ1-2; v_call: TRBV28; d_call: .; clone_size: .; cdr3_aa: CASSSGFYGYTF; cdr3_nt: TGTGCCAGCAGCTCGGGGTTCTATGGCTACACCTTC
j_call: TRBJ2-7; v_call: TRBV2; d_call: TRBD2; clone_size: .; cdr3_aa: CASSERHWTSVDSYEQYF; cdr3_nt: TGTGCCAGCAGTGAACGGCATTGGACTAGCGTAGACTCCTACGAGCAGTACTTC
j_call: TRBJ2-7; v_call: TRBV5-6; d_call: TRBD2; clone_size: .; cdr3_aa: CASSMWTSYEQYF; cdr3_nt: TGTGCCAGCAGCATGTGGACTAGCTACGAGCAGTACTTC
j_call: TRBJ2-3; v_call: TRBV28; d_call: TRBD2; clone_size: .; cdr3_aa: CASSLAGAGTDTQYF; cdr3_nt: TGTGCCAGCAGTTTAGCGGGAGCCGGCACAGATACGCAGTATTTT
j_call: TRBJ2-1; v_call: TRBV15; d_call: .; clone_size: .; cdr3_aa: CATSRDRGGFNEQFF; cdr3_nt: TGTGCCACCAGCAGAGATAGAGGGGGTTTCAATGAGCAGTTCTTC
j_call: TRBJ2-7; v_call: TRBV5-4; d_call: .; clone_size: .; cdr3_aa: CASSLDSTPAYEQYF; cdr3_nt: TGTGCCAGCAGCTTGGACTCTACCCCCGCCTACGAGCAGTACTTC
j_call: TRBJ2-2; v_call: TRBV5-1; d_call: TRBD1; clone_size: .; cdr3_aa: CASSFKGANTGELFF; cdr3_nt: TGCGCCAGCAGCTTTAAGGGGGCAAACACCGGGGAGCTGTTTTTT
j_call: TRBJ2-7; v_call: TRBV7-2; d_call: .; clone_size: .; cdr3_aa: CASSIGTRAGEQYF; cdr3_nt: TGTGCCAGCAGCATCGGGACTCGGGCGGGAGAGCAGTACTTC
j_call: TRBJ1-1; v_call: TRBV7-2; d_call: .; clone_size: .; cdr3_aa: CASSLAGQLMGTEAFF; cdr3_nt: TGTGCCAGCAGCTTAGCAGGACAGTTGATGGGGACTGAAGCTTTCTTT
j_call: TRBJ1-2; v_call: TRBV28; d_call: .; clone_size: .; cdr3_aa: CASSLRQVVDGYTF; cdr3_nt: TGTGCCAGCAGTTTACGACAGGTCGTGGATGGCTACACCTTC
j_call: TRBJ1-1; v_call: TRBV27; d_call: .; clone_size: .; cdr3_aa: CASSLSVMNTEAFF; cdr3_nt: TGTGCCAGCAGTTTAAGCGTTATGAACACTGAAGCTTTCTTT
j_call: TRBJ2-7; v_call: TRBV30; d_call: .; clone_size: few; cdr3_aa: CAWSVTYEQYF; cdr3_nt: TGTGCCTGGAGTGTTACCTACGAGCAGTACTTC
j_call: TRBJ1-4; v_call: TRBV25-1; d_call: TRBD1; clone_size: .; cdr3_aa: CASSVPGTVGEKLFF; cdr3_nt: TGTGCCAGCAGTGTCCCCGGGACAGTCGGGGAAAAACTGTTTTTT
j_call: TRBJ2-1; v_call: TRBV7-9; d_call: .; clone_size: .; cdr3_aa: CASTVYNEQFF; cdr3_nt: TGTGCCAGCACCGTATACAATGAGCAGTTCTTC
j_call: TRBJ2-7; v_call: TRBV30; d_call: TRBD2; clone_size: .; cdr3_aa: CACLRAGTIYEQYF; cdr3_nt: TGTGCCTGCCTGAGGGCTGGGACTATCTACGAGCAGTACTTC
j_call: TRBJ1-2; v_call: TRBV30; d_call: .; clone_size: .; cdr3_aa: CAWRRGSGPSYGYTF; cdr3_nt: TGTGCCTGGAGGAGGGGGTCAGGGCCTTCGTATGGCTACACCTTC
j_call: TRBJ1-2; v_call: TRBV5-1; d_call: .; clone_size: .; cdr3_aa: CASSLPGLDGYTF; cdr3_nt: TGCGCCAGCAGCTTGCCAGGCCTCGATGGCTACACCTTC